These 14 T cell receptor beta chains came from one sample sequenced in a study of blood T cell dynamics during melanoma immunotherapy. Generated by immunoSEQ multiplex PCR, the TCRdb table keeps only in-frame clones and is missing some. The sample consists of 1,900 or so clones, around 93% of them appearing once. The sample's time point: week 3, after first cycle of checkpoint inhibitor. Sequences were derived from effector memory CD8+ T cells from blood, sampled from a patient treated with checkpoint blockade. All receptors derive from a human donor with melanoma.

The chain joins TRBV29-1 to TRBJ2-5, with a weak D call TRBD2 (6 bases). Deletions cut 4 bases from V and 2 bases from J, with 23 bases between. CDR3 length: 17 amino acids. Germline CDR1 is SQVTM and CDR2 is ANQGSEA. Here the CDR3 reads CSVGTEGLLRVQETQYF. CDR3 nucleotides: TGCAGCGTTGGAACAGAGGGACTCTTGAGGGTTCAAGAGACCCAGTACTTC.

CDR3 nucleotide sequence: TGTGCCAGCACCGGACAGTACTATGGCTACACCTTC. It translates to CASTGQYYGYTF. This chain joins TRBV5-8 and TRBJ1-2; a weak D match, TRBD1 (6 bases). The CDR3 has 12 amino acids. The ends were cut back, 6 bases at V and 3 bases at J, with 9 bases in the middle. The germline V gene has CDR1 SGHTS and CDR2 YDEGEE.

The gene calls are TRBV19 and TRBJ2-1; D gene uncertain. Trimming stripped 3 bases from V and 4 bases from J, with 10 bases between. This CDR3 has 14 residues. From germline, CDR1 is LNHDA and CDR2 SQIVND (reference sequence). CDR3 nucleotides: TGTGCCAGTAGTATTAGGGTTACATACAATGAGCAGTTCTTC. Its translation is CASSIRVTYNEQFF.

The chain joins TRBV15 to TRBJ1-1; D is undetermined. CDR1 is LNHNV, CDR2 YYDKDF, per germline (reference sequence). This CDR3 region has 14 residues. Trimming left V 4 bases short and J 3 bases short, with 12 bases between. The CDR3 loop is CATSKELADTEAFF. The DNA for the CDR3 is TGTGCCACCAGCAAAGAGTTGGCAGACACTGAAGCTTTCTTT. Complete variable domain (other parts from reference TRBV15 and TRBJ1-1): DAMVIQNPRYQVTQFGKPVTLSCSQTLNHNVMYWYQQKSSQAPKLLFHYYDKDFNNEADTPDNFQSRRPNTSFCFLDIRSPGLGDTAMYLCATSKELADTEAFFGQGTRLTVV.

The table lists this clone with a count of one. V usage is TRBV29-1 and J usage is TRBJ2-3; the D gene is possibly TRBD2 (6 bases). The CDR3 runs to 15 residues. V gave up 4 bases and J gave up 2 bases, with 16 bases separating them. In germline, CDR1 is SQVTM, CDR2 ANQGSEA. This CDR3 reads CSVAERASLTDTQYF. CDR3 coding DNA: TGCAGCGTTGCTGAGCGGGCATCCCTCACAGATACGCAGTATTTT.

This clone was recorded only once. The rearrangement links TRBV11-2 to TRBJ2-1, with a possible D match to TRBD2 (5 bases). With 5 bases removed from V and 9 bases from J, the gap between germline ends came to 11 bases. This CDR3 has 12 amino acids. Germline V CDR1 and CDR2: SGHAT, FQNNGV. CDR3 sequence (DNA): TGTGCCAGCAGCCCGACCCGGGGTGAGCAGTTCTTC. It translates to CASSPTRGEQFF.

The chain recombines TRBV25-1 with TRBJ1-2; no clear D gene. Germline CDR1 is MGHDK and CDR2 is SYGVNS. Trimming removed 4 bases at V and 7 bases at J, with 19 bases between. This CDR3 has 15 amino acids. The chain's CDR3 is CASSGGVGRSGGYTF. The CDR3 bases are TGTGCCAGCAGTGGCGGGGTGGGCAGGTCGGGTGGCTACACCTTC.

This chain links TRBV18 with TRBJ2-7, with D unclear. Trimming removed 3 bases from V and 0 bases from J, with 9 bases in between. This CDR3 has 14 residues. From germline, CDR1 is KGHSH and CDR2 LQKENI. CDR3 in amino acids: CASSPETSSYEQYF. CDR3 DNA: TGTGCCAGCTCACCCGAGACAAGCTCCTACGAGCAGTACTTC.

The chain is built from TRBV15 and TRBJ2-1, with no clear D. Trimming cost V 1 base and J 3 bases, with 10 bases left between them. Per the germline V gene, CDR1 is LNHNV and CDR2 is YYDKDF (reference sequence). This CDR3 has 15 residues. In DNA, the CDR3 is TGTGCCACCAGCAGAGCCCTAAATGACTACAATGAGCAGTTCTTC. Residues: CATSRALNDYNEQFF. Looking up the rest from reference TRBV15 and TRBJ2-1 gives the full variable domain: DAMVIQNPRYQVTQFGKPVTLSCSQTLNHNVMYWYQQKSSQAPKLLFHYYDKDFNNEADTPDNFQSRRPNTSFCFLDIRSPGLGDTAMYLCATSRALNDYNEQFFGPGTRLTVL.

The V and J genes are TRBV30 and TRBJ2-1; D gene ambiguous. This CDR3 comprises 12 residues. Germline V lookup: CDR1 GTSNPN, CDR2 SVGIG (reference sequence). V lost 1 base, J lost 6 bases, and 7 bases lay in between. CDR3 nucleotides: TGTGCCTGGAGTGCCACGGCCAATGAGCAGTTCTTC. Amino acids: CAWSATANEQFF.

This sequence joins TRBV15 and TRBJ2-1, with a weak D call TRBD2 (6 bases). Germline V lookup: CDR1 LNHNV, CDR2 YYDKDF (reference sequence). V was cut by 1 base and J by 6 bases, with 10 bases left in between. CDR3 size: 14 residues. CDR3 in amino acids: CATSRAGELNEQFF. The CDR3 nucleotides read TGTGCCACCAGCAGAGCGGGAGAGCTCAATGAGCAGTTCTTC.

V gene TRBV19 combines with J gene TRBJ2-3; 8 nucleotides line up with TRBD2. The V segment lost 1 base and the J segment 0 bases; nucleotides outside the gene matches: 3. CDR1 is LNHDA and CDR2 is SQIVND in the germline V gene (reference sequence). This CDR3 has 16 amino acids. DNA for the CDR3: TGTGCCAGTAGTATAGGGAGCGGGAGAAGCACAGATACGCAGTATTTT. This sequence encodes CASSIGSGRSTDTQYF.

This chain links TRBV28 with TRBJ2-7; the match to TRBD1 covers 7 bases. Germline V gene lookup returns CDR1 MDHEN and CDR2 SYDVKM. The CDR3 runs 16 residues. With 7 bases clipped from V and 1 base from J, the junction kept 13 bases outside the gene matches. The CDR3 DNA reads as TGTGCCAGCACCCTAGGTAGGGGGCGCCGATCCTACGAGCAGTACTTC. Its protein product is CASTLGRGRRSYEQYF.

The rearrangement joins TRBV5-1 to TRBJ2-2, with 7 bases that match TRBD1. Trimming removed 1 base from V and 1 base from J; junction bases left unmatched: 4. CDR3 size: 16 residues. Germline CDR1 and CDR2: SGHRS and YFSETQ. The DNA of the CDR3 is TGCGCCAGCAGCTTGACAGGGGCGCGGAACACCGGGGAGCTGTTTTTT. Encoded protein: CASSLTGARNTGELFF.